These T cell receptor beta chains were read from a single sample in a study of OX40 agonist ivuxolimab in advanced cancers. Profiling relied on immunoSEQ multiplex PCR, and the TCRdb table lists in-frame clones only, not all of them. The sample gives fewer than 85,000 clones, about 90% of which show up once; approximately 0.5% is in the top ten. The specimen was CD4+ or CD8+ T cells sorted from blood, collected in a trial of the OX40 agonist ivuxolimab. All receptors derive from an adult with an advanced solid tumor such as melanoma, head and neck, liver or kidney cancer. Each CDR3 is given with its conserved first and last residue. The D gene is left open where the match is weak. Clone size is stated in some rows and not others, as once, few, many or a class when expanded.

- TRBJ2-1 TRBD2 TRBV28 TGTGCCAGCAGTTTCCCCGGACTAGCGGGGCGCAATGAGCAGTTCTTC CASSFPGLAGRNEQFF
- TRBJ2-5 TRBD2 TRBV5-1 TGCGCCAGCAGCTCGCGACTAGCGGGAGGACAAGAGACCCAGTACTTC CASSSRLAGGQETQYF
- TRBJ2-7 TRBD2 TRBV7-8 TGTGCCAGCAGCTTAGCGGCAAGCGGGGGGACCTACGAGCAGTACTTC CASSLAASGGTYEQYF
- TRBJ2-2 - TRBV6-5 TGTGCCAGCACCAAACTAGCTCCCACCGGGGAGCTGTTTTTT CASTKLAPTGELFF
- TRBJ1-1 - TRBV2 TGTGCCAGCAGTGAAATAGGGTCCGGCACAGGGACTGAAGCTTTCTTT CASSEIGSGTGTEAFF
- TRBJ2-7 TRBD1 TRBV19 TGTGCCAGTAGTCCATACGTTCAGGGGGCGAGGGTCTACGAGCAGTACTTC CASSPYVQGARVYEQYF
- TRBJ2-7 TRBD1 TRBV7-8 TGTGCCAGCAGCTTCATTCAGGGACAGGGCGCCCGCGAGCAGTACTTC CASSFIQGQGAREQYF
- TRBJ1-1 - TRBV9 TGTGCCAGCAGCGTAGGCTCCGGGAACACTGAAGCTTTCTTT CASSVGSGNTEAFF
once TRBJ2-7 - TRBV2 TGTGCCAGCAGTCATGGAGGGGGCGACGAGCAGTACTTC CASSHGGGDEQYF
- TRBJ2-7 - TRBV10-1 TGCGCCAGCAGTGGAAGAGTCCCTCCCTACGAGCAGTACTTC CASSGRVPPYEQYF
- TRBJ1-2 TRBD1 TRBV6-1 TGTGCCAGCAGTGAGACCGAAACAGGGGGCGCATACTATGGCTACACCTTC CASSETETGGAYYGYTF
- TRBJ2-3 - TRBV9 TGTGCCAGCGGGGAGTGGGGCACAGATACGCAGTATTTT CASGEWGTDTQYF
- TRBJ2-5 TRBD2 TRBV11-3 TGTGCCAGCAGCAAGGGACTAGCGGGAAGAGGGACCCAGTACTTC CASSKGLAGRGTQYF
once TRBJ1-2 - TRBV15 TGTGCCACCAGCAGGGGGCAAACGGGGAATGGCTACACCTTC CATSRGQTGNGYTF
- TRBJ2-3 - TRBV5-4 TGTGCCAGCAGCTATCCGGAGGCAGGTGATACGCAGTATTTT CASSYPEAGDTQYF
- TRBJ2-4 TRBD1 TRBV2 TGTGCCATCCAGGGGGCTAGAACAAAAAACATTCAGTACTTC CAIQGARTKNIQYF
- TRBJ2-7 - TRBV2 TGTGCCAGCAGTGAATTTGGGGGGAGCTCCTACGAGCAGTACTTC CASSEFGGSSYEQYF
- TRBJ1-3 - TRBV5-5 TGTGCCAGCAGCTTCCAGGGTGGGGACACCATATATTTT CASSFQGGDTIYF
- TRBJ2-1 TRBD2 TRBV28 TGTGCCAGCAGTTTTATTAGCGGGAATGAGCAGTTCTTC CASSFISGNEQFF
- TRBJ1-1 TRBD1 TRBV28 TGTGCCAGCAGTGGACAGGGTTCTAGCACTGAAGCTTTCTTT CASSGQGSSTEAFF
- TRBJ1-5 - TRBV29-1 TGCAGCGTTCAAAAATATAGCAATCAGCCCCAGCATTTT CSVQKYSNQPQHF
- TRBJ1-5 - TRBV19 TGTGCCAGTAGTCCGAGACCCAAGGCTCTGGGGACAACCAATCAGCCCCAGCATTTT CASSPRPKALGTTNQPQHF
- TRBJ2-6 TRBD1 TRBV5-1 TGCGCCAGCAGCTTGTGGGGGACAGGTTTTCTCTCTGGGGCCAACGTCCTGACTTTC CASSLWGTGFLSGANVLTF
- TRBJ2-3 TRBD2 TRBV4-1 TGCGCCAGCAGCCTCAAGGGGACTAGCGGGAGGGCCGATATGAGGACAGATACGCAGTATTTT CASSLKGTSGRADMRTDTQYF
- TRBJ1-2 - TRBV28 TGTGCCAGCAGGCTGACAGATTATGGCTACACCTTC CASRLTDYGYTF
- TRBJ1-1 TRBD1 TRBV19 TGTGCCAGTAGTGTGACAGGGACGGGTGAAGCTTTCTTT CASSVTGTGEAFF
- TRBJ2-7 - TRBV19 TGTGCCAGTAGTAGGACCAACTCAAATACCTACGAGCAGTACTTC CASSRTNSNTYEQYF
- TRBJ2-1 - TRBV19 TGTGCCAGTAAGGAGCAGAAGGTCAATGAGCAGTTCTTC CASKEQKVNEQFF
- TRBJ2-7 TRBD1 TRBV6-1 TGTGCCAGCACCCAGGGGGTAGGGTCCTACGAGCAGTACTTC CASTQGVGSYEQYF
- TRBJ2-5 TRBD2 TRBV5-3 TGTGCCAGAAGCATAACTAGCGGGAGAGAAGAGACCCAGTACTTC CARSITSGREETQYF
- TRBJ2-7 - TRBV10-1 TGCGCCAGCAGCCTCGGATACGAGCAGTACTTC CASSLGYEQYF
- TRBJ1-1 - TRBV6-5 TGTGCCAGCAGTTACTCGGGGGGCAGGGGTGCTTTCTTT CASSYSGGRGAFF
- TRBJ2-7 - TRBV2 TGTGCCAGCAGTGAAGCGCCCTTCTACGAGCAGTACTTC CASSEAPFYEQYF
- TRBJ2-2 - TRBV7-9 TGTGCCAGCAGCAATCCCACAGGGAACACCGGGGAGCTGTTTTTT CASSNPTGNTGELFF
- TRBJ2-3 - TRBV11-3 TGTGCCAGCAGCTCCGCCCGAGGCACAGATACGCAGTATTTT CASSSARGTDTQYF
- TRBJ1-5 - TRBV4-1 TGCGCCAGCAGCCAAGATGGTAGCCAAGACGGTCAGCCCCAGCATTTT CASSQDGSQDGQPQHF
- TRBJ2-2 - TRBV30 TGTGCCTGGAGTGTGGGCAGGGACACCGGGGAGCTGTTTTTT CAWSVGRDTGELFF
- TRBJ2-1 - TRBV9 TGTGCCAGCAGCTTTCGACCCTCTGACAGCTTCTTCTACAATGAGCAGTTCTTC CASSFRPSDSFFYNEQFF
- TRBJ1-4 - TRBV19 TGTGCCAGTAGTAGGAGATTTGATCTTAATGAAAAACTGTTTTTT CASSRRFDLNEKLFF
- TRBJ2-1 TRBD2 TRBV5-5 TGTGCCAGCAGCCTATCGACTAGCGGGGGCTACAATGAGCAGTTCTTC CASSLSTSGGYNEQFF
- TRBJ1-2 - TRBV5-6 TGTGCCAGCAGCTGGGGGGAAAGGGCAGGCACCTACTATGGCTACACCTTC CASSWGERAGTYYGYTF
- TRBJ1-1 - TRBV28 TGTGCCAGCAGCAAAAGGGGGGGGTTGGGCACTGAAGCTTTCTTT CASSKRGGLGTEAFF
- TRBJ2-1 TRBD2 TRBV7-2 TGTGCCAGCAGCTCACGGACTAGCGGGCAGTTCTTC CASSSRTSGQFF
- TRBJ2-7 - TRBV6-1 TGTGCCCTGGGGACTCGGTCCTACGAGCAGTACTTC CALGTRSYEQYF
once TRBJ1-2 TRBD1 TRBV28 TGTGCCAGCAGTCAGGACAGGGTGTATGGCTACACCTTC CASSQDRVYGYTF
- TRBJ2-7 TRBD2 TRBV30 TGTGCCTGGAGTGTACTAGCGGGAGGTGCGGGCGAGCAGTACTTC CAWSVLAGGAGEQYF
- TRBJ2-3 - TRBV10-3 TGTGCCATCAGAGACAGTCCTCCCACAGATACGCAGTATTTT CAIRDSPPTDTQYF
- TRBJ2-7 TRBD1 TRBV19 TGTGCCAGTAGTCTGACGGGACAGGGGAACGAGCAGTACTTC CASSLTGQGNEQYF
- TRBJ2-7 - TRBV10-1 TGCGCCAGCAGTCCATCCTACGAGCAGTACTTC CASSPSYEQYF
- TRBJ1-3 TRBD1 TRBV19 TGTGCCAGTAGTTGGACAGGGAGCTCTGGAAACACCATATATTTT CASSWTGSSGNTIYF
- TRBJ2-1 - TRBV11-3 TGTGCCAGCAGCTTAGTTGGCGGATCTAGCTCCTACAATGAGCAGTTCTTC CASSLVGGSSSYNEQFF
- TRBJ2-2 TRBD1 TRBV6-4 TGTGCCAGCAGTGACGGGACAGAGTCCGGGGAGCTGTTTTTT CASSDGTESGELFF
- TRBJ2-5 - TRBV14 TGTGCCAGCAGCCAAACTGGGACCCTCCTTGGGGAGACCCAGTACTTC CASSQTGTLLGETQYF
- TRBJ2-1 TRBD2 TRBV30 TGTGCCTGGAGTGGACTAGCGGGAGAAAATGAGCAGTTCTTC CAWSGLAGENEQFF
- TRBJ2-5 TRBD1 TRBV7-9 TGTGCCAGCAGCGGGGACAGGGGAACTGAGACCCAGTACTTC CASSGDRGTETQYF
- TRBJ1-3 TRBD1 TRBV19 TGTGCCAGTAGTCCGACAGGGGGAAACACCATATATTTT CASSPTGGNTIYF
- TRBJ2-7 - TRBV5-4 TGTGCCAGCAGCCCAGGGGGGCCCCTCTCCTACGAGCAGTACTTC CASSPGGPLSYEQYF
- TRBJ1-4 - TRBV28 TGTGCCAGCAGTCTAAGGACTACTAGGGAAAAACTGTTTTTT CASSLRTTREKLFF
- TRBJ2-2 - TRBV7-9 TGTGCCAGCAGCCCCATACCGTTGGGGGGGCCGGTCACCGGGGAGCTGTTTTTT CASSPIPLGGPVTGELFF
few TRBJ2-7 - TRBV5-1 TGCGCCAGCAGCTTCCGTTCCGGGGGGCCCTACGAGCAGTACTTC CASSFRSGGPYEQYF